This TCR beta chain was sequenced for a study of blood T cell repertoires in COVID-19. Study-level background: Both acute and convalescent COVID-19 samples were obtained from the United States, Italy and Spain. In each case, the material was cDNA or gDNA derived from T cells, B-cell-depleted T cells, or PBMCs.

The table lists this clone with a count of one. In the original processing: Reference gene primer amplification gave estimated nucleated cell counts. Repertoires were generated with immunoSEQ multiplex PCR, while TCRdb's copy carries only in-frame clones and drops some. V, J and clone size are those of that table, while D and trimming were read from the DNA. Seen here are more than 200,000 clones, roughly 80% observed once, and the top ten hold 6% to 9.5%. Trimming stripped 8 bases from V and 8 bases from J, with 12 bases between. This CDR3 spans 11 amino acids. Per germline, CDR1 LGHDT and CDR2 YNNKEL (reference sequence).

V usage is TRBV3-1 (or the pseudogene TRBV3-2) and J usage is TRBJ1-2; D is ambiguous. Input material: peripheral blood. The receptor was derived from an elderly woman with acute or convalescent COVID-19. The CDR3 is CASGDPGGYTF. CDR3 DNA sequence: TGTGCCAGCGGAGACCCGGGGGGCTACACCTTC.